Detailed here is one TCR beta chain. The antigen is unknown. Looked up from germline, CDR1 is LNHDA and CDR2 is SQIVND (reference sequence). CDR3 length equals 15 residues. V gave up 5 bases and J gave up 3 bases; unmatched junction bases: 7. The PCR employed 60 Vbeta primers together with 13 Jbeta primers. Clones were read by immunoSEQ multiplex PCR, and TCRdb kept only the in-frame ones, dropping some. The data contain some 190,000 clones, about 79% of them singletons. The sample is drawn from a study of cytomegalovirus exposure and HLA in healthy donors. Study-level findings and limits: At a 0.05 false discovery rate, a later analysis found about 17,000 TCR beta sequences to be associated with HLA alleles. The dataset shows that most TCR sequences were rare, while some public TCRs occurred in many donors. Equally common other TCR beta chains were less clonally expanded than HLA-associated ones, a later analysis found. Previous analysis showed most TCR beta V segments were productive about 87% or about 30% of the time.

The TCR was taken from a man aged 18 to 29 in good health and CMV-seronegative. This chain links TRBV19 with TRBJ1-5; 7 nucleotides match TRBD1. Sequencing was done on a sample of PBMCs. CDR3 sequence reads: CASSPGTVLNQPQHF. The DNA of the CDR3 is TGTGCCAGTAGTCCAGGGACAGTTCTCAATCAGCCCCAGCATTTT.